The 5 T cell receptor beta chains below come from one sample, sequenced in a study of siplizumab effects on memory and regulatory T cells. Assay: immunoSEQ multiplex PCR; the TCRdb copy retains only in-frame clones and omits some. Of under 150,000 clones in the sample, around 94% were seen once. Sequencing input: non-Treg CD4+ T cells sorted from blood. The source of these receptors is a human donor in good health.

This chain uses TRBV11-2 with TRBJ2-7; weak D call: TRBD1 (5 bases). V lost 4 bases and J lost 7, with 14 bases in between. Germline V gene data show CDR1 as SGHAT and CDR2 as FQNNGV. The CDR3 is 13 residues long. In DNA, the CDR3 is TGTGCCAGCAGCTCCATTCGAAAGGGGGAGCAGTACTTC. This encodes CASSSIRKGEQYF.

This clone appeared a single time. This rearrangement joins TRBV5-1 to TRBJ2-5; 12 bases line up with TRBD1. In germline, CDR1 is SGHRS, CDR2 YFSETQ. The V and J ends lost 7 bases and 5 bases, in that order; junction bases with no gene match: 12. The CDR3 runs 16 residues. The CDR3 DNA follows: TGCGCCAGCTCGGGACAGGGGGCAAATTATAGGGAGACCCAGTACTTC. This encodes CASSGQGANYRETQYF.

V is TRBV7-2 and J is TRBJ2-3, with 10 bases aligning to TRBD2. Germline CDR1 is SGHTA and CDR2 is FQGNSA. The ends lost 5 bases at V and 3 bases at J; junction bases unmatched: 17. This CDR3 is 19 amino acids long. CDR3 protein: CASSHGFRTSGGATDTQYF. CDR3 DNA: TGTGCCAGCAGCCACGGCTTCCGGACGAGCGGGGGGGCGACAGATACGCAGTATTTT.

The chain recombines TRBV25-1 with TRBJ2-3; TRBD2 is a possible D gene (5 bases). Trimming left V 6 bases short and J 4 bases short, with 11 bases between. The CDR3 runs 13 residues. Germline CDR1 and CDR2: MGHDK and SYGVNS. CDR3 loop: CASRGLPADTQYF. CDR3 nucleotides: TGTGCCAGCAGAGGACTCCCTGCAGATACGCAGTATTTT.

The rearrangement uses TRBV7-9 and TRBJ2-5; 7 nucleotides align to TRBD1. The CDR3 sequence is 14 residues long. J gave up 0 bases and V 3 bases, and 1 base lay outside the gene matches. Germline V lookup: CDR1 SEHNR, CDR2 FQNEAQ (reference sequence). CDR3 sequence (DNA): TGTGCCAGCAGCTTTGGGACAGACCAAGAGACCCAGTACTTC. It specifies CASSFGTDQETQYF.